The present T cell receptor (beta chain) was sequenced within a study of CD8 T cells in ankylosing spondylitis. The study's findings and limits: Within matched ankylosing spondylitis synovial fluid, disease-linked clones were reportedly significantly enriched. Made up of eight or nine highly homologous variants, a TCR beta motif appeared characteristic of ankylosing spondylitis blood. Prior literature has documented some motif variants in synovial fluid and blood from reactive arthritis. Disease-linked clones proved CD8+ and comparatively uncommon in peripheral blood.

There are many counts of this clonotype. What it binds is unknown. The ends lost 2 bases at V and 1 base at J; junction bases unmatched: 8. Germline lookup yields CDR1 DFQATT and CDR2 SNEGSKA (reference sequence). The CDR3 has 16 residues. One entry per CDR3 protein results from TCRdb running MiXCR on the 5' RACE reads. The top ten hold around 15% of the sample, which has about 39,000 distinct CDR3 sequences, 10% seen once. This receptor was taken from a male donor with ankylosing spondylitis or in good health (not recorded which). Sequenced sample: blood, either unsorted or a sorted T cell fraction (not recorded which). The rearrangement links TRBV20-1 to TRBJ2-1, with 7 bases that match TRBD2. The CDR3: CSARLPSGKSYNEQFF. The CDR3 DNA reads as TGCAGTGCTAGACTACCGAGCGGGAAGTCCTACAATGAGCAGTTCTTC.